The 7 T cell receptor beta chains presented below share a single source sample, sequenced in a study of blood T cell repertoires in COVID-19. Assay used: immunoSEQ multiplex PCR; TCRdb lists only in-frame clones, some missing. Seen here are 180,000 or so clones, roughly 88% observed once, and the top ten hold approximately 12%. What was sequenced was PBMCs or T cells enriched from blood (not recorded which). These receptors were collected from a woman between 55 and 75 years old who had recovered from COVID-19.

The V call is TRBV5-8, the J call TRBJ2-2; TRBD2 aligns across 9 bases. The trim removed 4 bases at V and 4 bases at J, leaving 14 bases unmatched. The CDR3 totals 18 residues. Germline CDR1 is SGHTS and CDR2 is YDEGEE. The CDR3 is CASSRRTSATKPTGELFF. CDR3 nucleotide sequence: TGTGCCAGCAGCCGCCGGACTAGCGCGACTAAACCCACCGGGGAGCTGTTTTTT.

This clone was observed a handful of times. The chain joins TRBV5-1 to TRBJ1-1, with D unresolved. CDR1 is SGHRS, CDR2 YFSETQ, per germline. The CDR3 is 16 residues long. Trimming removed 0 bases from V and 1 base from J, with 13 bases in between. CDR3 nucleotide sequence: TGCGCCAGCAGCTTGGGGTCTGGGCCAACGAACACTGAAGCTTTCTTT. Residues: CASSLGSGPTNTEAFF.

The chain carries TRBV2 and TRBJ2-2; 7 nucleotides match TRBD1. The V and J ends lost 6 bases and 3 bases, in that order; junction bases with no gene match: 4. Germline assignment: CDR1 SNHLY and CDR2 FYNNEI. The CDR3 runs to 14 residues. CDR3 in amino acids: CASRLQGHTGELFF. CDR3 sequence (DNA): TGTGCCAGCAGGTTACAGGGGCACACCGGGGAGCTGTTTTTT.

J is TRBJ1-6 and V is TRBV15, with D possibly matching TRBD1 (5 bases). Looked up from germline, CDR1 is LNHNV and CDR2 is YYDKDF (reference sequence). This CDR3 has 14 amino acids. Between the trimmed V and J ends, which lost 8 bases and 10 bases, there was a span of 18 bases. The DNA for the CDR3 is TGTGCCACCCCCCCGGGGGTCTCTGGGTCACCCCTCCACTTT. This codes for CATPPGVSGSPLHF.

This clone was counted once. This chain uses TRBV5-6 with TRBJ2-2; 8 positions match TRBD1. The CDR3 runs 13 residues. After removal of 4 bases from V and 5 bases from J, the junction contained 1 base not matched to a gene. From germline, CDR1 is SGHDT and CDR2 YYEEEE. DNA of the CDR3: TGTGCCAGCAGCCGGACAGGGACCGGGGAGCTGTTTTTT. Protein sequence: CASSRTGTGELFF.

The rearrangement uses TRBV19 and TRBJ2-2; 9 bases are a match to TRBD2. V trimming: 4 bases; J trimming: 3 bases; junction bases outside the gene matches: 3. CDR1 LNHDA and CDR2 SQIVND come from the germline V gene (reference sequence). The CDR3 is 15 residues long. This CDR3 reads CASSKWTSDTGELFF. The CDR3 region has the DNA TGTGCCAGTAGTAAGTGGACTAGCGACACCGGGGAGCTGTTTTTT. Full variable domain (outside the CDR3, taken from reference TRBV19 and TRBJ2-2): DGGITQSPKYLFRKEGQNVTLSCEQNLNHDAMYWYRQDPGQGLRLIYYSQIVNDFQKGDIAEGYSVSREKKESFPLTVTSAQKNPTAFYLCASSKWTSDTGELFFGEGSRLTVL.

This clone has a handful of counts. This chain uses TRBV7-9 with TRBJ2-5, with 11 bases that match TRBD2. V shed 1 base, J shed 2 bases, and the junction held 9 bases outside the gene matches. The CDR3 totals 18 residues. Germline loops: CDR1 SEHNR, CDR2 FQNEAQ (reference sequence). The CDR3 nucleotides are TGTGCCAGCAGCTTAGGGATTTCGACTAGCGGGGTTCAAGAGACCCAGTACTTC. Residues: CASSLGISTSGVQETQYF.